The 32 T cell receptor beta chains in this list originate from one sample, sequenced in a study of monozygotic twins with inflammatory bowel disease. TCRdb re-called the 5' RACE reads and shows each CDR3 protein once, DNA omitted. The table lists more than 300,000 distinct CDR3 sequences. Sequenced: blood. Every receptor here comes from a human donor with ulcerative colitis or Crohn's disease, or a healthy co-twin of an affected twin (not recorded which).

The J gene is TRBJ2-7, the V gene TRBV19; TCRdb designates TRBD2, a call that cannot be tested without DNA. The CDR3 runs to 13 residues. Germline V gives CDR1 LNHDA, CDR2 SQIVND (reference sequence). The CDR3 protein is CASSEGVWYEQYF.

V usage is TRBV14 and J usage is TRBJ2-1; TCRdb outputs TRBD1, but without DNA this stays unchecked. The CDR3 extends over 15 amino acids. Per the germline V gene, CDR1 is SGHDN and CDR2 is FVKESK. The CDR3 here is CASTQGQAILDEQFF. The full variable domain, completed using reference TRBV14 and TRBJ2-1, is EAGVTQFPSHSVIEKGQTVTLRCDPISGHDNLYWYRRVMGKEIKFLLHFVKESKQDESGMPNNRFLAERTGGTYSTLKVQPAELEDSGVYFCASTQGQAILDEQFFGPGTRLTVL.

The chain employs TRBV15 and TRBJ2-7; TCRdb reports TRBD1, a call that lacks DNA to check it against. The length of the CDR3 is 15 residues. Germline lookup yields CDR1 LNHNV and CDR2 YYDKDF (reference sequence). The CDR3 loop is CATSRDISGGGEQYF.

The chain's CDR3 is CSVEDPMDNPGNTIYF. The chain employs TRBV29-1 and TRBJ1-3; TCRdb gives TRBD1 as the D gene, but with no DNA this cannot be confirmed. The CDR3 covers 16 residues. Germline-derived CDR1 and CDR2 are SQVTM and ANQGSEA. The full variable domain, rest sourced from reference TRBV29-1 and TRBJ1-3, is SAVISQKPSRDICQRGTSLTIQCQVDSQVTMMFWYRQQPGQSLTLIATANQGSEATYESGFVIDKFPISRPNLTFSTLTVSNMSPEDSSIYLCSVEDPMDNPGNTIYFGEGSWLTVV.

CDR3 in amino acids: CASSISGHNNEQFF. The rearrangement joins TRBV19 to TRBJ2-1. The CDR3 is 14 residues long. Looked up from germline, CDR1 is LNHDA and CDR2 is SQIVND (reference sequence).

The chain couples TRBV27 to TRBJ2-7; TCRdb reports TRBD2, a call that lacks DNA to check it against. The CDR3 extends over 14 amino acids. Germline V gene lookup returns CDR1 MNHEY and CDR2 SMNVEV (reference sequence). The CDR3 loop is CASSETDGRGEQYF.

The CDR3 sequence: CASSPTYGAQETQYF. The V gene is TRBV7-3, the J gene TRBJ2-5; without DNA, the TCRdb call of TRBD1 cannot be checked. The CDR3 covers 15 residues. Germline loops: CDR1 SGHTA, CDR2 FQGTGA. The full variable domain, rest sourced from reference TRBV7-3 and TRBJ2-5, is GAGVSQTPSNKVTEKGKYVELRCDPISGHTALYWYRQSLGQGPEFLIYFQGTGAADDSGLPNDRFFAVRPEGSVSTLKIQRTERGDSAVYLCASSPTYGAQETQYFGPGTRLLVL.

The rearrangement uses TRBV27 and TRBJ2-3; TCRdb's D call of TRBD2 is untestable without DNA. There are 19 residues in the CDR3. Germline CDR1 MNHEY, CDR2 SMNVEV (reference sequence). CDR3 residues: CASSFRPPSAGGLTDTQYF.

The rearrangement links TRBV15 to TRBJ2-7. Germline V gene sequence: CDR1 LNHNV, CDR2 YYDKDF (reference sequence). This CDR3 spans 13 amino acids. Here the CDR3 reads CATSRDRGSEQYF.

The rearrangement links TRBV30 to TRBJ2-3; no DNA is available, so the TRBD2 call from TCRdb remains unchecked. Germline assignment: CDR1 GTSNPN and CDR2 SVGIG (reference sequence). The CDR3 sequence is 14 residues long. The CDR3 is CAWLLAGGVDTQYF.

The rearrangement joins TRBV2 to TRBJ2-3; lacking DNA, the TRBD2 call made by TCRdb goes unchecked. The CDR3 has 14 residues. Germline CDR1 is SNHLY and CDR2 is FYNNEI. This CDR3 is CASSASGEADTQYF.

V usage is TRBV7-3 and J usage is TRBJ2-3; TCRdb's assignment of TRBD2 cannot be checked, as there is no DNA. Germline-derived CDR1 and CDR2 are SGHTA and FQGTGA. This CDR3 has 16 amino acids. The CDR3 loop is CASSDGTSGVTDTQYF. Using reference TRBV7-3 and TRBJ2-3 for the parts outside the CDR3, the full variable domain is GAGVSQTPSNKVTEKGKYVELRCDPISGHTALYWYRQSLGQGPEFLIYFQGTGAADDSGLPNDRFFAVRPEGSVSTLKIQRTERGDSAVYLCASSDGTSGVTDTQYFGPGTRLTVL.

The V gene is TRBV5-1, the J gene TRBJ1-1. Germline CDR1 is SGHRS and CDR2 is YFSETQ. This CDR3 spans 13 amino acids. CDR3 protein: CASSLNGDYRAFF.

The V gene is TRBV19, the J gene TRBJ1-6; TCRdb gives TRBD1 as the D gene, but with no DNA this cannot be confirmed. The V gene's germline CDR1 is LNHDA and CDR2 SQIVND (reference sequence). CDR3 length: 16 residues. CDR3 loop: CASSIGVRDRDSPLHF.

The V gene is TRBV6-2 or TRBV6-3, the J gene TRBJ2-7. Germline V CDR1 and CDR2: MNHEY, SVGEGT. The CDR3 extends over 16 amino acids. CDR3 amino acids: CASSTYQAHKTYEQYF.

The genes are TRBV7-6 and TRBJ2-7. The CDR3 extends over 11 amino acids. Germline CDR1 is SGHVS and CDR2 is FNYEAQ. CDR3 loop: CASGSSYEQYF.

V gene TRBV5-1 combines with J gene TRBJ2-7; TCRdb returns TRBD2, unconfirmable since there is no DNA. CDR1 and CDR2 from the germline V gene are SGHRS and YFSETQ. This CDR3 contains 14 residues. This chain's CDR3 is CASSLSNSPLEQYF. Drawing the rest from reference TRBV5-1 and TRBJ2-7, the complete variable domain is KAGVTQTPRYLIKTRGQQVTLSCSPISGHRSVSWYQQTPGQGLQFLFEYFSETQRNKGNFPGRFSGRQFSNSRSEMNVSTLELGDSALYLCASSLSNSPLEQYFGPGTRLTVT.

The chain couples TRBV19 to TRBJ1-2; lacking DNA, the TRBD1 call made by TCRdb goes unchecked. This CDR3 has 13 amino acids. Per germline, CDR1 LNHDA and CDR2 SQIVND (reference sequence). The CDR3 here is CASSMKDNGGYTF. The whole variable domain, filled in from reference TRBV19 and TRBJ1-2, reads DGGITQSPKYLFRKEGQNVTLSCEQNLNHDAMYWYRQDPGQGLRLIYYSQIVNDFQKGDIAEGYSVSREKKESFPLTVTSAQKNPTAFYLCASSMKDNGGYTFGSGTRLTVV.

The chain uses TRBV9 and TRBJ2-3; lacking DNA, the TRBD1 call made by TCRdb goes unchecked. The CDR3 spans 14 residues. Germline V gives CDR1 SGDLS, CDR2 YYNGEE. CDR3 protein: CASSTVGASDTQYF.

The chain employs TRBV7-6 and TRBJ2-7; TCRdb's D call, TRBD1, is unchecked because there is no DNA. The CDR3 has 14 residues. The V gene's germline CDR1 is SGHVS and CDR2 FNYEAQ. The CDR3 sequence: CASSLAGQGGEQYF.

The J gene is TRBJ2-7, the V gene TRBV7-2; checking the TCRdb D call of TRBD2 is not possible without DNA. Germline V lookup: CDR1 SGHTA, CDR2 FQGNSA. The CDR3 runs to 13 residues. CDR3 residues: CASSPRTSGEQYF.

CDR3 loop: CASSLVGSGATYEQYF. V is TRBV7-2 and J is TRBJ2-7; as DNA is missing, the TRBD2 call by TCRdb cannot be tested. Per the germline V gene, CDR1 is SGHTA and CDR2 is FQGNSA. The length of the CDR3 is 16 residues.

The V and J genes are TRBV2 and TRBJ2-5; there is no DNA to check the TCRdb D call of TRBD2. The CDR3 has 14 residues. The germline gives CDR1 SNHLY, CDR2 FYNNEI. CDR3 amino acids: CASSGVAGKETQYF.

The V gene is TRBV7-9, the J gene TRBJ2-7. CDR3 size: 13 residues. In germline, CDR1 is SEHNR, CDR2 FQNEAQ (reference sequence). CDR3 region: CASRQISIHEQYF. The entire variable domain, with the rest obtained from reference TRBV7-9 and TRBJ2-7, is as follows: DTGVSQNPRHKITKRGQNVTFRCDPISEHNRLYWYRQTLGQGPEFLTYFQNEAQLEKSRLLSDRFSAERPKGSFSTLEIQRTEQGDSAMYLCASRQISIHEQYFGPGTRLTVT.

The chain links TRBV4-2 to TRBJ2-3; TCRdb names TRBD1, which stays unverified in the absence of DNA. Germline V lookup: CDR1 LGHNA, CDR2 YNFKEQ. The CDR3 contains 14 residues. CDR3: CASSQGALADTQYF.

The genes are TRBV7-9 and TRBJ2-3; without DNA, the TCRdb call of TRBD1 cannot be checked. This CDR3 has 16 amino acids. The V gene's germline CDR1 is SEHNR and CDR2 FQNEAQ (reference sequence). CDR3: CASTQGAGWGTDTQYF. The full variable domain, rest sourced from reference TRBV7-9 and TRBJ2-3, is DTGVSQNPRHKITKRGQNVTFRCDPISEHNRLYWYRQTLGQGPEFLTYFQNEAQLEKSRLLSDRFSAERPKGSFSTLEIQRTEQGDSAMYLCASTQGAGWGTDTQYFGPGTRLTVL.

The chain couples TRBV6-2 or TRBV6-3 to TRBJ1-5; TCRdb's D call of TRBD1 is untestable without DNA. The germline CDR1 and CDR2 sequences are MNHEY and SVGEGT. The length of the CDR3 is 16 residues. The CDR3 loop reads CASSYKGRVANQPQHF.

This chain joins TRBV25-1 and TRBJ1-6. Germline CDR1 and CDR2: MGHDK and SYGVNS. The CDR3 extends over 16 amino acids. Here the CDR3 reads CASSARAGIYNSPLHF. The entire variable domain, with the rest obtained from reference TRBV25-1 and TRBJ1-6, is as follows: EADIYQTPRYLVIGTGKKITLECSQTMGHDKMYWYQQDPGMELHLIHYSYGVNSTEKGDLSSESTVSRIRTEHFPLTLESARPSHTSQYLCASSARAGIYNSPLHFGNGTRLTVT.

The CDR3 sequence: CASSTDSNTQYF. The J gene is TRBJ2-3, the V gene TRBV7-2. The CDR3 length is 12 residues. The germline CDR1 and CDR2 sequences are SGHTA and FQGNSA.

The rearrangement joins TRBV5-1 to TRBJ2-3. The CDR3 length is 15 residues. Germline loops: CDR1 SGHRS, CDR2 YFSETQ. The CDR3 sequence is CASSLPQGSTDTQYF.

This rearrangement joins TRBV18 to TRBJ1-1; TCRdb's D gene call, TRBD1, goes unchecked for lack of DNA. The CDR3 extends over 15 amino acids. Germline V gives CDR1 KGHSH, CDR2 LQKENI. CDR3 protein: CASSPLQGSNTEAFF.

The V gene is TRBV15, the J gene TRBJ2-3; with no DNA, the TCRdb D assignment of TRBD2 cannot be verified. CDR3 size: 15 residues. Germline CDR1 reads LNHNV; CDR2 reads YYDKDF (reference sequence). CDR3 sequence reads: CATSRLASSTDTQYF.